The entry below gives a single T cell receptor (beta chain) sequence along with its context. The sample holds other DNA sequences that translate to the same CDR3. Germline CDR1 reads SGHTA; CDR2 reads FQGNSA. The CDR3 totals 13 residues. Between the trimmed V and J ends, which lost 5 bases and 2 bases, there was a span of 4 bases. Free of recent acute infections or vaccinations, the donors were healthy HIV-negative adults. The assay was run at deep level. Unsorted PBMCs provided DNA that was sequenced on ten immunoSEQ deep assay plates. This table comes from immunoSEQ multiplex PCR, and its TCRdb copy is limited to in-frame clones, with some not included. The sample records about half a million clones, 81% being singletons. This sample is drawn from a study of shared clonotypes between healthy human individuals.

Sequencing was done on a sample of PBMCs. V is TRBV7-2 and J is TRBJ2-6; no reliable D call. The sequence derives from a woman aged 40 to 49 in good health. Some clones in this sample may be carry-over from other donors' samples. In DNA form, the CDR3 reads TGTGCCAGCAGCCCTGCTGGGGCCAACGTCCTGACTTTC. Translating gives CASSPAGANVLTF.